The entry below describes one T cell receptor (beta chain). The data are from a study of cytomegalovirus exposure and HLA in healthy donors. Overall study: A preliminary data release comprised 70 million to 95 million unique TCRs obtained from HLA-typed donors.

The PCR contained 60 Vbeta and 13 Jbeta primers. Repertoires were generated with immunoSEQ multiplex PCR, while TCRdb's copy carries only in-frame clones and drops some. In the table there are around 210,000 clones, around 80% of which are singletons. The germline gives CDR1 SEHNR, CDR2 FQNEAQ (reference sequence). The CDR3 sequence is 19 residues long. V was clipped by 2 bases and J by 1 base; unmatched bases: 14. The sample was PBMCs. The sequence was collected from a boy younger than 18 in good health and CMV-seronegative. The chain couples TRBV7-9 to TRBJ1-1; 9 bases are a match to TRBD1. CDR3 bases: TGTGCCAGCAGCTTACGGCGGGGACAGGGCCTTTTAGAGAACACTGAAGCTTTCTTT. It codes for CASSLRRGQGLLENTEAFF.